A single sample is the source of the 27 T cell receptor beta chains below, sequenced in a study of blood T cells in healthy people across ages. A second roughly 7 to 12 cycle PCR used barcoded and J-beta primers. TCRdb recomputed calls from the 5' RACE reads with MiXCR, one row per CDR3 protein. Here the sample spans 500,000 to 700,000 distinct CDR3 sequences, about 30% being singletons. Sequencing input: blood. The receptor source for this set is a woman aged 80 or older in good health.

This clonotype came up many times. The chain has TRBV18 and TRBJ2-1; TRBD1 agrees at 10 bases. V shed 6 bases, J shed 8 bases, and the junction held 10 bases outside the gene matches. CDR3 size: 15 residues. Looked up from germline, CDR1 is KGHSH and CDR2 is LQKENI. Here the CDR3 reads CASSRRDRGFDEQFF. In DNA, the CDR3 is TGTGCCAGCTCGCGCCGGGACAGGGGTTTTGATGAGCAGTTCTTC.

This clonotype has a count of ten or more. This chain uses TRBV11-3 with TRBJ2-3, with D hard to call. Germline CDR1 reads SGHNT; CDR2 reads YENEEA. The CDR3 sequence is 13 residues long. The V gene lost 5 bases and the J gene lost 4 bases, with 10 bases spanning the gap. The CDR3 here is CASSGSFADTQYF. The DNA for the CDR3 is TGTGCCAGCAGCGGGTCTTTCGCAGATACGCAGTATTTT.

The chain joins TRBV7-2 to TRBJ1-6, with 7 positions matching TRBD1. Germline CDR1 SGHTA, CDR2 FQGNSA. The CDR3 runs 14 residues. The junction had 12 bases not matched to a gene; V was cut back by 1 base and J by 18 bases. The DNA of the CDR3 is TGTGCCAGCAGCTTAGGACAGGGCCCTCGATCCCCCCACTTT. This translates into CASSLGQGPRSPHF.

This clonotype turned up a few times. The rearrangement links TRBV27 to TRBJ1-1; TRBD1 matches at 9 bases. V lost 0 bases, J lost 0 bases, and 2 bases stayed unmatched. Germline CDR1 is MNHEY and CDR2 is SMNVEV (reference sequence). The CDR3 contains 16 residues. CDR3 in amino acids: CASSLSGTGMNTEAFF. The CDR3, as DNA: TGTGCCAGCAGTTTATCCGGGACAGGGATGAACACTGAAGCTTTCTTT.

This clonotype was observed at least ten times. This chain's CDR3 is CASSQGGGGVLDTEAFF. CDR3 DNA: TGCGCCAGCAGCCAAGGTGGGGGAGGGGTATTGGACACTGAAGCTTTCTTT. V usage is TRBV4-3 and J usage is TRBJ1-1, with a tentative D call TRBD1 (5 bases). The V gene lost 1 base and the J gene lost 3 bases, with 18 bases spanning the gap. CDR3 length: 17 residues. The germline CDR1 and CDR2 sequences are LGHNA and YSLEER.

This clonotype was observed a few times. This rearrangement joins TRBV20-1 to TRBJ2-5; TRBD1 agrees at 8 bases. The germline V gene has CDR1 DFQATT and CDR2 SNEGSKA (reference sequence). The CDR3 length is 14 residues. The trim removed 1 base at V and 11 bases at J, leaving 12 bases unmatched. The CDR3 here is CSARGQGAFGEQYF. For the CDR3, the DNA is TGCAGTGCTAGAGGTCAGGGGGCATTTGGTGAGCAGTACTTC.

This clonotype has at least ten counts. The chain combines TRBV7-9 with TRBJ2-5; 7 bases are shared with TRBD2. The V gene end was trimmed by 2 bases and the J gene end by 0 bases; junction bases not matched to a gene: 3. In germline, CDR1 is SEHNR, CDR2 FQNEAQ (reference sequence). This CDR3 contains 15 residues. CDR3 region: CASSLQSGDQETQYF. Written as DNA, the CDR3 is TGTGCCAGCAGCTTACAAAGCGGGGACCAAGAGACCCAGTACTTC.

This clonotype has ten or more counts. The chain is built from TRBV12-3 or TRBV12-4 and TRBJ2-1; 8 bases map to TRBD2. The CDR3 contains 15 residues. V lost 7 bases to trimming and J lost 3 bases; unmatched junction nucleotides: 8. The CDR3 sequence is CASILLAEHYNEQFF. The DNA for the CDR3 is TGTGCCAGCATCTTACTAGCGGAACACTACAATGAGCAGTTCTTC.

In this sample, this clonotype turned up many times. The CDR3 DNA reads as TGTGCCAGCAGCCCTCGTACTAGCGGGGGGACAGATACGCAGTATTTT. It yields the protein CASSPRTSGGTDTQYF. The rearrangement uses TRBV9 and TRBJ2-3, with 12 bases fitting TRBD2. This CDR3 has 16 amino acids. V shed 4 bases and J 3 bases; nucleotides not matched to a gene: 6. Germline V CDR1 and CDR2: SGDLS, YYNGEE.

The chain couples TRBV2 to TRBJ2-3; TRBD2 is a possible D gene (6 bases). The CDR3 totals 15 residues. Trimming took off 2 bases at V and 3 bases at J, with 12 bases between the two ends. Germline V lookup: CDR1 SNHLY, CDR2 FYNNEI. The CDR3 DNA reads as TGTGCCAGCAGTGAATGGGGGGTTGGGACAGATACGCAGTATTTT. It specifies CASSEWGVGTDTQYF.

This clonotype showed up many times. V and J are TRBV25-1 and TRBJ2-7; 9 nucleotides align to TRBD1. V lost 7 bases and J lost 6; bases outside the gene matches: 10. The CDR3 has 14 amino acids. Germline CDR1 MGHDK, CDR2 SYGVNS. This chain's CDR3 is CASNRGTGFSEQYF. The CDR3 coding sequence is TGTGCCAGCAATAGGGGGACAGGGTTCTCCGAGCAGTACTTC.

This clonotype was picked up a small number of times. The rearrangement joins TRBV12-3 or TRBV12-4 to TRBJ1-2, with unresolved D. Trimming stripped 3 bases from V and 6 bases from J, with 11 bases between. CDR3 length: 13 residues. The CDR3 DNA reads as TGTGCCAGCAGTTTGGAGCAGCCCCATGGCTACACCTTC. This translates into CASSLEQPHGYTF.

A few counts support this clonotype. The chain is built from TRBV27 and TRBJ1-5; no definite D call. V shed 5 bases and J shed 2 bases, with 16 bases lying between them. The CDR3 spans 16 residues. Germline V gives CDR1 MNHEY, CDR2 SMNVEV (reference sequence). The CDR3 bases are TGTGCCAGCAGTCCCGAGAGTGGGCAGGGCAATCAGCCCCAGCATTTT. Its translation: CASSPESGQGNQPQHF.

V is TRBV7-9 and J is TRBJ2-1; 7 nucleotides match TRBD2. CDR3 size: 14 residues. After removal of 3 bases from V and 13 bases from J, the junction contained 12 bases not matched to a gene. Germline assignment: CDR1 SEHNR and CDR2 FQNEAQ (reference sequence). DNA for the CDR3: TGTGCCAGCAGCTTCCTAGCGGCACAAGACACCCAGTTCTTC. Translating gives CASSFLAAQDTQFF. Variable domain in full (rest from reference TRBV7-9 and TRBJ2-1): DTGVSQNPRHKITKRGQNVTFRCDPISEHNRLYWYRQTLGQGPEFLTYFQNEAQLEKSRLLSDRFSAERPKGSFSTLEIQRTEQGDSAMYLCASSFLAAQDTQFFGPGTRLTVL.

This clonotype was seen only a few times. This rearrangement joins TRBV10-3 to TRBJ1-5; unclear D gene. The CDR3 is made up of 13 amino acids. The V end was cut by 7 bases, the J end by 6 bases, with 13 bases between. CDR1 and CDR2 from the germline V gene are ENHRY and SYGVKD. This CDR3 is CAIKAGRAQPQHF. CDR3 nucleotide sequence: TGTGCCATCAAAGCGGGTCGGGCTCAGCCCCAGCATTTT.

This clonotype was seen only a few times. The rearrangement links TRBV27 to TRBJ1-6; D gene uncertain. The CDR3 runs to 14 residues. V shed 3 bases and J shed 8 bases, with 11 bases lying between them. The germline gives CDR1 MNHEY, CDR2 SMNVEV (reference sequence). The DNA for the CDR3 is TGTGCCAGCAGTTTCGGACGGCAGGATTCACCCCTCCACTTT. It translates to CASSFGRQDSPLHF.

This chain connects TRBV7-3 to TRBJ1-1; D not resolved. The V end lost 1 base, the J end lost 2 bases, and 11 bases lay between the germline ends. Germline lookup yields CDR1 SGHTA and CDR2 FQGTGA. The CDR3 loop spans 15 amino acids. The CDR3 bases are TGTGCCAGCAGCTTAAATCCAGAAAGAAACACTGAAGCTTTCTTT. Protein sequence: CASSLNPERNTEAFF. The full variable domain, its missing parts supplied by reference TRBV7-3 and TRBJ1-1, is GAGVSQTPSNKVTEKGKYVELRCDPISGHTALYWYRQSLGQGPEFLIYFQGTGAADDSGLPNDRFFAVRPEGSVSTLKIQRTERGDSAVYLCASSLNPERNTEAFFGQGTRLTVV.

This clonotype was recorded many times. The V gene is TRBV10-2, the J gene TRBJ2-2; 10 nucleotides agree with TRBD2. The trim removed 3 bases at V and 1 base at J, leaving 2 bases unmatched. CDR1 is WSHSY, CDR2 SAAADI, per germline. This CDR3 region has 16 residues. CDR3: CASSEPSGGNTGELFF. CDR3 in DNA: TGCGCCAGCAGTGAACCTAGCGGGGGGAACACCGGGGAGCTGTTTTTT.

This clonotype was recorded a few times. Here the CDR3 reads CSAREGTAYGYTF. CDR3 coding DNA: TGCAGTGCTAGAGAGGGGACTGCCTATGGCTACACCTTC. The V and J genes are TRBV20-1 and TRBJ1-2; maybe TRBD1 (5 bases). Germline values: CDR1 DFQATT, CDR2 SNEGSKA (reference sequence). Trimming took 0 bases from V and 4 from J, leaving 9 bases between them. This CDR3 has 13 amino acids.

This clonotype was observed at least ten times. The chain is built from TRBV6-1 and TRBJ1-5; no firm D call. Germline loops: CDR1 MNHNS, CDR2 SASEGT. This CDR3 region has 13 residues. V dropped 6 bases and J dropped 4 bases, with 10 bases sitting between them. CDR3 DNA sequence: TGTGCCAGCAGCTATGGGGTTAATCAGCCCCAGCATTTT. This sequence encodes CASSYGVNQPQHF.

This clonotype showed up just a few times. The J gene is TRBJ2-5, the V gene TRBV7-3; 8 nucleotides agree with TRBD2. The germline V gene has CDR1 SGHTA and CDR2 FQGTGA. The CDR3 totals 16 residues. V lost 5 bases and J lost 5; bases outside the gene matches: 13. The DNA of the CDR3 is TGTGCCAGCAGCCCGACCGGGGGGGGAGGGAGGGAGACCCAGTACTTC. Protein product: CASSPTGGGGRETQYF.

This clonotype was found once. The chain has TRBV6-2 or TRBV6-3 and TRBJ2-7; possible D gene TRBD2, 5 bases. The CDR3 sequence is 17 residues long. Germline V CDR1 and CDR2: MNHEY, SVGEGT. The germline V and J ends were trimmed by 5 bases and 2 bases, with 22 bases remaining between them. In nucleotides, the CDR3 is TGTGCCAGCAGTCGTTACGTATACCGGACTCCGACCTACGAGCAGTACTTC. Its protein is CASSRYVYRTPTYEQYF.

This clonotype occurred many times. The chain employs TRBV12-3 or TRBV12-4 and TRBJ2-1, with 8 bases aligning to TRBD2. The length of the CDR3 is 15 residues. The ends lost 3 bases at V and 5 bases at J; junction bases unmatched: 6. The CDR3 is CASSFGGGTNNEQFF. CDR3 coding DNA: TGTGCCAGCAGTTTCGGCGGGGGGACCAACAATGAGCAGTTCTTC.

This clonotype appeared many times. The chain links TRBV20-1 to TRBJ1-1, with a possible D match to TRBD1 (6 bases). Between the trimmed V and J ends, which lost 5 bases and 1 base, there was a span of 17 bases. Germline V gene sequence: CDR1 DFQATT, CDR2 SNEGSKA (reference sequence). The CDR3 contains 15 residues. Written as DNA, the CDR3 is TGCAGTGCTCGGAAGACTCTCAGGGGGAACACTGAAGCTTTCTTT. This encodes CSARKTLRGNTEAFF.

The V and J genes are TRBV20-1 and TRBJ2-3; D uncertain. Near its end, the DNA agrees better with TRBJ2-7, so the J call may be wrong. Germline-derived CDR1 and CDR2 are DFQATT and SNEGSKA (reference sequence). The CDR3 covers 12 residues. The CDR3 DNA is TGCAGTTCATTCCGTAGCACAGATACGCAGTACTTC. It encodes CSSFRSTDTQYF.

In the case of this clonotype: A much more abundant neighbour one base away suggests this may be a read error. The chain joins TRBV27 to TRBJ1-2; tentatively, D is TRBD1 (6 bases). Germline V gene sequence: CDR1 MNHEY, CDR2 SMNVEV (reference sequence). Trimming stripped 5 bases from V and 4 bases from J, with 11 bases between. This CDR3 is built from 13 residues. The CDR3 DNA follows: TGTGCCAGCAGTCGGGGGCGCAGCTATGGCTACACCTTC. Translating gives CASSRGRSYGYTF.

This clonotype was counted many times. The J gene is TRBJ2-7, the V gene TRBV6-5; tentatively, D is TRBD1 (6 bases). Deletions cut 6 bases from V and 7 bases from J, with 10 bases between. Germline CDR1 reads MNHEY; CDR2 reads SVGAGI. The CDR3 covers 11 residues. The CDR3 DNA is TGTGCCAGCAGCCGAGGGACAGAGCAGTACTTC. This codes for CASSRGTEQYF.